One sample yielded the 4 T cell receptor beta chains listed below, sequenced in a study of tumor-infiltrating lymphocytes in localized non-small cell lung cancer. Libraries were prepared by immunoSEQ multiplex PCR; TCRdb keeps only in-frame clonotypes and omits some of them. The sample includes about 13,000 clones, around 68% of them seen just once. The sample taken for sequencing was lung tumor tissue. The receptors here all came from a human donor with non-small cell lung cancer.

The gene calls are TRBV5-6 and TRBJ2-3, with no clear D. The CDR3 is 16 residues long. Germline CDR1 SGHDT, CDR2 YYEEEE. The V gene lost 3 bases and the J gene lost 4 bases, with 18 bases spanning the gap. CDR3 sequence: CASSSARTGRPDTQYF. CDR3 coding DNA: TGTGCCAGCAGCTCCGCAAGGACCGGGCGCCCAGATACGCAGTATTTT.

The chain is built from TRBV6-4 and TRBJ2-1; either TRBD1 or TRBD2 may supply D (6 bases each). This CDR3 is built from 16 residues. Trimming cost V 5 bases and J 0 bases, with 14 bases left between them. Germline CDR1 reads MRHNA; CDR2 reads SNTAGT. The CDR3: CASSLAPGASYNEQFF. In DNA form, the CDR3 reads TGTGCCAGCAGTTTAGCTCCGGGGGCCTCCTACAATGAGCAGTTCTTC.

This clone was recorded once. The genes are TRBV11-2 and TRBJ2-3, with D maybe TRBD2 (6 bases). The germline gives CDR1 SGHAT, CDR2 FQNNGV. V lost 4 bases and J lost 4, with 12 bases in between. The CDR3 contains 14 residues. For the CDR3, the DNA is TGTGCCAGCAGCTCCGTGGGGGGAGCAGATACGCAGTATTTT. It codes for CASSSVGGADTQYF.

CDR3 DNA sequence: TGTGCCAGCAGAAGCGACACAGGTTTCAGCATTCAGTACTTC. Translated, it gives CASRSDTGFSIQYF. The V and J genes are TRBV2 and TRBJ2-4; D possibly corresponds to TRBD1 (5 bases). Per germline, CDR1 SNHLY and CDR2 FYNNEI. This CDR3 spans 14 amino acids. Trimming took 6 bases from V and 9 from J, leaving 18 bases between them. Looking up the rest from reference TRBV2 and TRBJ2-4 gives the full variable domain: EPEVTQTPSHQVTQMGQEVILRCVPISNHLYFYWYRQILGQKVEFLVSFYNNEISEKSEIFDDQFSVERPDGSNFTLKIRSTKLEDSAMYFCASRSDTGFSIQYFGAGTRLSVL.